This is a list of T cell receptor beta chains from one sample in a study of cytomegalovirus exposure and HLA in healthy donors. Clones were read by immunoSEQ multiplex PCR, and TCRdb kept only the in-frame ones, dropping some. The data hold over 200,000 clones, with around 76% observed a single time. The specimen was PBMCs. The receptors stem from a woman aged 40 to 50 in good health and CMV-seropositive. CDR3s include the opening cysteine and the closing phenylalanine or tryptophan. A D gene is named only where the DNA matches it firmly. Size values are once, few and many counts, or a class for expanded clones, and some rows have none.

TRBJ2-1 few TRBV5-6 - CASSPGDRPYNEQFF TGTGCCAGCTCCCCGGGGGACAGACCCTACAATGAGCAGTTCTTC
TRBJ2-7 - TRBV4-1 - CASSKEGGKGFHEQYF TGCGCCAGCAGCAAAGAGGGGGGGAAGGGGTTCCACGAGCAGTACTTC
TRBJ2-1 few TRBV4-1 TRBD2 CASSQDGTSGVGEQFF TGCGCCAGCAGCCAAGATGGGACTAGCGGGGTAGGGGAGCAGTTCTTC
TRBJ1-2 - TRBV6-5 TRBD1 CASRDRSRSNYGYTF TGTGCCAGCAGGGACAGGTCCCGTTCTAACTATGGCTACACCTTC
TRBJ1-3 - TRBV30 - CAWSGDAGHSGNTIYF TGTGCCTGGAGTGGAGATGCAGGGCACTCTGGAAACACCATATATTTT
TRBJ1-2 once TRBV5-1 - CASSPDPGGTGYGYTF TGCGCCAGCAGCCCTGATCCGGGGGGGACGGGGTATGGCTACACCTTC
TRBJ1-1 - TRBV5-1 - CASRDTGTLRTEAFF TGCGCCAGCAGAGATACCGGGACATTACGAACTGAAGCTTTCTTT
TRBJ2-6 - TRBV9 TRBD1 CASSASTGFGAGANVLTF TGTGCCAGCAGCGCCTCGACAGGGTTCGGTGCTGGGGCCAACGTCCTGACTTTC
TRBJ1-2 - TRBV7-9 - CASSLMAVWGYTF TGTGCCAGCAGCTTAATGGCAGTTTGGGGCTACACCTTC
TRBJ1-2 few TRBV4-2 TRBD1 CASSPGQDYGYTF TGTGCCAGCAGTCCTGGACAGGACTATGGCTACACCTTC
TRBJ1-2 few TRBV4-1 - CASSPANYGYTF TGCGCCAGCAGCCCGGCTAACTATGGCTACACCTTC
TRBJ2-5 - TRBV4-1 TRBD2 CASSQFRLAGGQETQYF TGCGCCAGCAGCCAATTTAGGCTAGCGGGAGGACAAGAGACCCAGTACTTC
TRBJ1-1 - TRBV19 - CASRLGGGQVNTEAFF TGTGCCAGTAGGCTAGGCGGGGGGCAGGTGAACACTGAAGCTTTCTTT
TRBJ2-7 - TRBV5-1 - CASSSFSYEQYF TGCGCCAGCAGCTCATTCTCCTACGAGCAGTACTTC
TRBJ2-7 once TRBV5-8 - CASRGLRGSYEQYF TGTGCCAGCAGAGGACTCCGAGGTTCCTACGAGCAGTACTTC
TRBJ2-1 - TRBV25-1 - CASSGSAPGDNEQFF TGTGCCAGCAGTGGCTCCGCCCCCGGTGACAATGAGCAGTTCTTC
TRBJ1-1 - TRBV19 TRBD1 CASNPGTANTEAFF TGTGCCAGTAATCCCGGGACAGCTAACACTGAAGCTTTCTTT
TRBJ1-1 - TRBV19 TRBD1 CASRGTANTEAFF TGTGCCAGTAGAGGGACAGCGAACACTGAAGCTTTCTTT
TRBJ2-7 - TRBV27 - CASSYARGVLGEQYF TGTGCCAGCAGTTACGCCAGGGGTGTTCTCGGCGAGCAGTACTTC
TRBJ1-2 - TRBV10-2 TRBD1 CASSNDRVYGYTF TGCGCCAGCAGTAATGACAGGGTCTATGGCTACACCTTC
TRBJ1-2 - TRBV9 - CASRGEQIYGYTF TGTGCCAGCAGAGGGGAACAGATCTATGGCTACACCTTC
TRBJ1-2 few TRBV6-1 - CASGRGLPPGGYTF TGTGCCAGCGGAAGGGGCCTCCCCCCTGGCGGCTACACCTTC
TRBJ2-2 - TRBV5-6 - CASSPTGNENTGELFF TGTGCCAGCAGCCCTACGGGGAACGAGAACACCGGGGAGCTGTTTTTT
TRBJ2-5 - TRBV5-1 TRBD2 CASKRDLQETQYF TGCGCCAGCAAGCGGGACCTCCAAGAGACCCAGTACTTC
TRBJ1-2 - TRBV27 TRBD1 CASSFRPGTGGYGYTF TGTGCCAGCAGTTTTCGTCCCGGGACAGGGGGCTATGGCTACACCTTC
TRBJ1-5 - TRBV30 - CAWTAGGDQPQHF TGTGCCTGGACAGCAGGTGGTGATCAGCCCCAGCATTTT
TRBJ2-1 once TRBV5-1 TRBD2 CASSHRLASSYNEQFF TGCGCCAGCAGCCATAGACTAGCGAGCTCCTACAATGAGCAGTTCTTC
TRBJ1-3 - TRBV6-1 - CASSGTGYSGNTIYF TGTGCCAGCAGTGGTACAGGGTACTCTGGAAACACCATATATTTT